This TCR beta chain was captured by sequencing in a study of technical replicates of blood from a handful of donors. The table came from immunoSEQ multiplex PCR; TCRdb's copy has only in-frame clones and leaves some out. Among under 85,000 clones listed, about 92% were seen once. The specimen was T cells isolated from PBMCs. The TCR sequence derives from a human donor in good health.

The CDR3 region has the DNA TGCGCCAGCAGCCCGGGACAGGGGGGAGCCGGGGAGCTGTTTTTT. Protein: CASSPGQGGAGELFF. The chain joins TRBV5-1 to TRBJ2-2, with 11 bases identical to TRBD1. The J segment lost 6 bases and the V segment lost 4 bases, leaving 5 bases of the junction unmatched. The CDR3 consists of 15 residues. Germline V gene sequence: CDR1 SGHRS, CDR2 YFSETQ.